Following are 30 T cell receptor beta chains from one sample sequenced in a study of blood T cell repertoires in COVID-19. Data came from immunoSEQ multiplex PCR; TCRdb stores just in-frame clones and leaves some out. The table has fewer than 250,000 clones, 70% to 90% seen once. Input material: peripheral blood. Receptors were obtained from a man aged 55 to 70 with acute or convalescent COVID-19.

The chain has TRBV19 and TRBJ1-3; D is unresolved. The V end was cut by 2 bases, the J end by 3 bases, with 14 bases between. CDR1 LNHDA and CDR2 SQIVND come from the germline V gene (reference sequence). The CDR3 covers 16 residues. CDR3 DNA: TGTGCCAGTAGTATATCGGGCCGAGGGTATGGAAACACCATATATTTT. Translating it yields CASSISGRGYGNTIYF.

This clone was counted once. This chain joins TRBV24-1 and TRBJ2-3; 7 nucleotides agree with TRBD2. The germline gives CDR1 KGHDR, CDR2 SFDVKD. CDR3 length: 16 amino acids. Unmatched junction bases numbered 14, after V lost 4 bases and J lost 8 bases. DNA for the CDR3: TGTGCCACCAGTGACCGTTCTAGCGGTCCTTCAGGTACGCAGTATTTT. This sequence encodes CATSDRSSGPSGTQYF.

The rearrangement links TRBV28 to TRBJ1-5; tentatively, D is TRBD1 (6 bases). CDR3 length: 15 residues. CDR1 is MDHEN and CDR2 is SYDVKM in the germline V gene. V was pared by 6 bases and J by 5 bases, with 17 bases between. The CDR3 here is CASRGGGIGYQPQHF. CDR3 bases: TGTGCCAGCAGGGGAGGGGGGATAGGATATCAGCCCCAGCATTTT.

The chain links TRBV30 to TRBJ1-6; D is unresolved. The CDR3 is 14 residues long. V was clipped by 8 bases and J by 3 bases, with 14 bases between them. Germline lookup yields CDR1 GTSNPN and CDR2 SVGIG (reference sequence). The CDR3 nucleotides read TGTGCCGTGAGGGCCCAGCACTATAATTCACCCCTCCACTTT. This gives the protein CAVRAQHYNSPLHF. Looking up the rest from reference TRBV30 and TRBJ1-6 gives the full variable domain: SQTIHQWPATLVQPVGSPLSLECTVEGTSNPNLYWYRQAAGRGLQLLFYSVGIGQISSEVPQNLSASRPQDRQFILSSKKLLLSDSGFYLCAVRAQHYNSPLHFGNGTRLTVT.

The CDR3 spells CARVPPDRETDTQYF. CDR3 DNA sequence: TGTGCCAGAGTCCCGCCGGACAGGGAAACAGATACGCAGTATTTT. The chain recombines TRBV19 with TRBJ2-3; 8 bases are a match to TRBD1. This CDR3 contains 15 residues. Germline V gene data show CDR1 as LNHDA and CDR2 as SQIVND (reference sequence). With 9 bases clipped from V and 3 bases from J, the junction kept 11 bases outside the gene matches.

The chain joins TRBV4-3 to TRBJ2-1; 8 positions agree with TRBD1. This CDR3 region has 15 residues. V was clipped by 4 bases and J by 6 bases; unmatched bases: 8. Germline V CDR1 and CDR2: LGHNA, YSLEER. The CDR3 protein is CASSRAGTGGNEQFF. The CDR3 region has the DNA TGCGCCAGCAGCCGAGCCGGGACAGGCGGCAATGAGCAGTTCTTC.

In its sample, this clone was seen a few times. This chain links TRBV11-3 with TRBJ2-2; a weak D match, TRBD2 (6 bases). The CDR3 runs to 14 residues. CDR1 SGHNT and CDR2 YENEEA come from the germline V gene. V dropped 5 bases and J dropped 6 bases, with 13 bases sitting between them. The CDR3 loop reads CASSASLASGELFF. The CDR3 DNA is TGTGCCAGCAGCGCCTCACTAGCATCCGGGGAGCTGTTTTTT.

A single count supports this clone. This chain links TRBV6-4 with TRBJ1-2; TRBD1 agrees at 7 bases. The CDR3 runs 13 residues. Germline V lookup: CDR1 MRHNA, CDR2 SNTAGT. After removal of 2 bases from V and 13 bases from J, the junction contained 10 bases not matched to a gene. DNA for the CDR3: TGTGCCAGCAGTGACGGGGGACAGTGGGACGCCACCTTC. It encodes CASSDGGQWDATF.

This chain uses TRBV14 with TRBJ2-7; D is perhaps TRBD1 (6 bases). The CDR3 covers 18 residues. CDR1 and CDR2 from the germline V gene are SGHDN and FVKESK. V lost 0 bases to trimming and J lost 0 bases, with 18 bases between them. The CDR3 region is CASSQEGSRDRYSYEQYF. The CDR3, as DNA: TGTGCCAGCAGCCAAGAGGGGTCTAGAGACAGGTACTCCTACGAGCAGTACTTC.

The gene calls are TRBV7-8 and TRBJ1-5, with 8 bases aligning to TRBD1. V was pared by 3 bases and J by 4 bases, with 5 bases of the junction left unmatched. This CDR3 contains 15 residues. Per germline, CDR1 SGHVS and CDR2 FQNEAQ. The CDR3 loop reads CASSFQDRVNQPQHF. CDR3 in DNA: TGTGCCAGCAGCTTCCAGGACAGGGTAAATCAGCCCCAGCATTTT. Full variable domain (outside the CDR3, taken from reference TRBV7-8 and TRBJ1-5): GAGVSQSPRYKVAKRGQDVALRCDPISGHVSLFWYQQALGQGPEFLTYFQNEAQLDKSGLPSDRFFAERPEGSVSTLKIQRTQQEDSAVYLCASSFQDRVNQPQHFGDGTRLSIL.

The rearrangement joins TRBV6-5 to TRBJ1-3; a weak D match, TRBD1 (5 bases). With 4 bases removed from V and 0 bases from J, the gap between germline ends came to 13 bases. CDR1 is MNHEY and CDR2 is SVGAGI in the germline V gene. CDR3 length: 16 residues. The CDR3 here is CASSLLMGGSGNTIYF. CDR3 DNA: TGTGCCAGCAGTTTATTGATGGGGGGCTCTGGAAACACCATATATTTT.

The chain couples TRBV6-2 or TRBV6-3 to TRBJ2-7; D is possibly TRBD2 (6 bases). CDR3 size: 14 residues. The V end lost 3 bases, the J end lost 6 bases, and 15 bases lay between the germline ends. Germline V CDR1 and CDR2: MNHEY, SVGEGT. In nucleotides, the CDR3 is TGTGCCAGCAGTTATTCCTTTTCCGGGGGCGAGCAGTACTTC. This encodes CASSYSFSGGEQYF.

The rearrangement links TRBV7-9 to TRBJ2-7, with 9 nucleotides matching TRBD1. Germline CDR1 and CDR2: SEHNR and FQNEAQ (reference sequence). The trim removed 0 bases at V and 5 bases at J, leaving 5 bases unmatched. The CDR3 is made up of 15 amino acids. In DNA, the CDR3 is TGTGCCAGCAGCTTAGCGGGACAGGGTGCCCACGAGCAGTACTTC. This sequence encodes CASSLAGQGAHEQYF.

This clone was observed once. CDR3 sequence (DNA): TGTGCCAGCAGTTTCCGTACGCGCAGGGGAAATGAAAAACTGTTTTTT. Translated: CASSFRTRRGNEKLFF. The rearrangement joins TRBV27 to TRBJ1-4; D is possibly TRBD1 (6 bases). Per germline, CDR1 MNHEY and CDR2 SMNVEV (reference sequence). The V and J ends lost 3 bases and 5 bases respectively, with 16 bases between them. This CDR3 has 16 residues.

CDR3 residues: CALAAVSDNEQFF. CDR3 coding DNA: TGTGCCCTAGCTGCGGTCAGCGACAATGAGCAGTTCTTC. This chain links TRBV5-4 with TRBJ2-1; perhaps TRBD2 as D (5 bases). This CDR3 region has 13 residues. V was cut by 10 bases and J by 5 bases, with 16 bases left in between. Germline V gives CDR1 SGHNT, CDR2 YYREEE (reference sequence).

This chain connects TRBV18 to TRBJ1-3; D uncertain. Trimming shortened V by 3 bases and J by 0 bases, and 15 bases separated the two germline ends. The germline gives CDR1 KGHSH, CDR2 LQKENI. The CDR3 has 17 amino acids. The CDR3 sequence is CASSPVAVVSSGNTIYF. The DNA for the CDR3 is TGTGCCAGCTCACCTGTTGCAGTCGTAAGCTCTGGAAACACCATATATTTT.

V gene TRBV9 combines with J gene TRBJ1-1; 9 nucleotides align to TRBD1. V lost 3 bases and J lost 0; bases outside the gene matches: 3. The CDR3 has 15 residues. Germline V CDR1 and CDR2: SGDLS, YYNGEE. In DNA form, the CDR3 reads TGTGCCAGCAGCGCCACAGGGGGCATGAACACTGAAGCTTTCTTT. Translating it yields CASSATGGMNTEAFF.

The chain is built from TRBV19 and TRBJ1-5, with D tentatively TRBD1 (6 bases). Looked up from germline, CDR1 is LNHDA and CDR2 is SQIVND (reference sequence). V lost 1 base and J 0 bases, leaving 13 bases between the germline ends. There are 17 residues in the CDR3. CDR3 residues: CASSIGTVSRSNQPQHF. CDR3 nucleotide sequence: TGTGCCAGTAGTATAGGGACAGTGTCTCGTAGCAATCAGCCCCAGCATTTT. Full variable domain (outside the CDR3, taken from reference TRBV19 and TRBJ1-5): DGGITQSPKYLFRKEGQNVTLSCEQNLNHDAMYWYRQDPGQGLRLIYYSQIVNDFQKGDIAEGYSVSREKKESFPLTVTSAQKNPTAFYLCASSIGTVSRSNQPQHFGDGTRLSIL.

This rearrangement joins TRBV7-2 to TRBJ2-2, with 9 positions matching TRBD2. This CDR3 is 17 amino acids long. The germline V gene has CDR1 SGHTA and CDR2 FQGNSA. The trim removed 5 bases at V and 6 bases at J, leaving 13 bases unmatched. The DNA of the CDR3 is TGTGCCAGCAGCCAGAGGGCTAGCGGGGCCTCGGCCGGGGAGCTGTTTTTT. It translates to CASSQRASGASAGELFF.

In DNA, the CDR3 is TGTGCCAGCAGTTCACCTCCGGACAGGGTTGGAGGCTACACCTTC. Encoded protein: CASSSPPDRVGGYTF. This sequence joins TRBV28 and TRBJ1-2; 8 bases map to TRBD1. The CDR3 runs 15 residues. Germline V lookup: CDR1 MDHEN, CDR2 SYDVKM. Trimming cost V 4 bases and J 8 bases; bases outside gene matches: 12.

This clone was observed a few times. The J gene is TRBJ1-1, the V gene TRBV12-3 or TRBV12-4; tentatively, D is TRBD1 (5 bases). V lost 8 bases, J lost 5 bases, and 9 bases lay in between. The CDR3 totals 11 residues. The CDR3 bases are TGTGCCAGCTCCCAGGGAACTGAAGCTTTCTTT. Encoded protein: CASSQGTEAFF.

In its sample, this clone was seen a few times. The chain couples TRBV24-1 to TRBJ2-1, with a possible D match to TRBD2 (5 bases). Germline V gives CDR1 KGHDR, CDR2 SFDVKD. V dropped 7 bases and J dropped 4 bases, with 7 bases sitting between them. CDR3 length: 12 amino acids. CDR3 sequence: CATSPGYNEQFF. The CDR3 region has the DNA TGTGCCACCAGCCCGGGATACAATGAGCAGTTCTTC.

The chain couples TRBV19 to TRBJ1-1, with 9 nucleotides matching TRBD1. The V gene's germline CDR1 is LNHDA and CDR2 SQIVND (reference sequence). Trimming cost V 5 bases and J 1 base; bases outside gene matches: 5. The CDR3 has 15 amino acids. The CDR3: CASSEDRGKNTEAFF. The CDR3 nucleotides are TGTGCCAGTAGTGAAGACAGGGGGAAGAACACTGAAGCTTTCTTT.

The V and J genes are TRBV7-9 and TRBJ2-7; 7 nucleotides align to TRBD1. Germline V gives CDR1 SEHNR, CDR2 FQNEAQ (reference sequence). Losses at the gene ends were 5 bases for V and 5 bases for J; bases not matched to a gene: 9. This CDR3 is built from 14 residues. The CDR3 DNA follows: TGTGCCAGCAGCCCTCGGTCCCAGGGGGACGAGCAGTACTTC. This sequence encodes CASSPRSQGDEQYF.

CDR3 in DNA: TGTGCCAGCTCAGTGAATACGCGGGACACTGAAGCTTTCTTT. This encodes CASSVNTRDTEAFF. V usage is TRBV18 and J usage is TRBJ1-1, with D unresolved. The CDR3 consists of 14 residues. Deletions cut 5 bases from V and 3 bases from J, with 13 bases between. CDR1 and CDR2 from the germline V gene are KGHSH and LQKENI.

The chain couples TRBV18 to TRBJ1-2, with 7 bases fitting TRBD1. The length of the CDR3 is 14 residues. Germline trimming cut 0 bases from V and 2 bases from J; bases unmatched to any gene: 0. Germline assignment: CDR1 KGHSH and CDR2 LQKENI. The CDR3 DNA is TGTGCCAGCTCACCACCGGGACAGAACTATGGCTACACCTTC. Encoded protein: CASSPPGQNYGYTF.

The CDR3 here is CASIGPGSWYGYTF. The CDR3 bases are TGTGCCAGCATTGGGCCTGGCAGCTGGTATGGCTACACCTTC. V is TRBV6-6 and J is TRBJ1-2, with D unresolved. Deletions cut 7 bases from V and 5 bases from J, with 17 bases between. The germline CDR1 and CDR2 sequences are MNHNY and SVGAGI (reference sequence). The CDR3 contains 14 residues.

V and J are TRBV25-1 and TRBJ2-7; 14 bases line up with TRBD2. The CDR3 is made up of 15 amino acids. Per the germline V gene, CDR1 is MGHDK and CDR2 is SYGVNS. After removal of 8 bases from V and 1 base from J, the junction contained 4 bases not matched to a gene. CDR3 region: CASGGLAGGSYEQYF. As DNA, the CDR3 is TGTGCCAGCGGAGGACTAGCGGGGGGATCCTACGAGCAGTACTTC.

The chain joins TRBV30 to TRBJ2-7; maybe TRBD1 (5 bases). Germline-derived CDR1 and CDR2 are GTSNPN and SVGIG (reference sequence). Trimming took 3 bases from V and 6 from J, leaving 12 bases between them. The CDR3 has 12 amino acids. The CDR3: CAWSKGASEQYF. The CDR3 coding sequence is TGTGCCTGGAGCAAAGGGGCAAGCGAGCAGTACTTC.

The chain has TRBV5-1 and TRBJ1-1, with TRBD1 as a possible D gene (5 bases). Looked up from germline, CDR1 is SGHRS and CDR2 is YFSETQ. CDR3 length equals 16 residues. V lost 3 bases and J lost 5, with 20 bases in between. The CDR3 coding sequence is TGCGCCAGCAGCTCTTGGTACGGGGGAGTAGGTACTGAAGCTTTCTTT. Amino acids: CASSSWYGGVGTEAFF.